The T cell receptor (beta chain) under discussion was sequenced for a study of T cell responses to AZD1222 COVID-19 vaccine (dated by TCRdb to about 2021). Regarding the study in general: AZD1222 recipients whose second dose came at about 4 weeks and those whose second dose came at about 12 weeks were combined into one group, since spike-specific TCR depth and breadth did not differ between the two schedules. A total of more than 230 trial participants underwent TCR sequencing, of whom about 200 had received two doses of AZD1222 and about 26 had received two doses of the MenACWY control vaccine. Trial participants were enrolled into age subgroups of 18-55, 56-69 and 70-plus years, which contained approximately 150, 28 and 58 TCR-sequenced participants, respectively. Here is what the overall study found, with its caveats: Most participants were white British and females outnumbered males, and the authors suggested that clonal diversity may have been underestimated. Because no day 14 peak-response samples were available, repertoires were characterized only after the peak T cell response. Epitopes outside the regions mutated in the B.1.351 and B.1.1.7 variants were reportedly recognized by nearly half of the unique spike-specific TCRs. Conclusions about previously exposed vaccinees were limited because only five to seven AZD1222 recipients were SARS-CoV-2 seropositive at baseline. In the small 56-69-year group, the increase in depth fell short of significance, most likely because of low power. Spike-specific TCR breadth and depth rose significantly after two AZD1222 doses compared with day 0 and with MenACWY recipients. The whole spike protein was spanned by vaccine-associated CD4 TCRs, and dominant responses were seen in regions 160-218 and 743-854.

Note on this clone: There is no known antigen for this receptor. The sample holds no much larger clone one base away, and base qualities are not on file.

Cut back by 6 bases and 4 bases, the V and J ends lie 13 bases apart. CDR1 and CDR2 were assigned from the germline V gene as MNHEY and SVGEGT. The CDR3, from cysteine to phenylalanine, totals 14 residues. The retained sequence is limited to the CDR3, 42 bases, with the frame set at the first base. The CDR3 regions of human TCRbeta chains were analyzed by immunosequencing. In the paper's pipeline: Repertoire TCRs were matched against a reference library of SARS-CoV-2-specific TCRs generated with the MIRA antigen-specificity platform. Breadth was defined as the fraction of unique TCRs that were SARS-CoV-2-associated. Depth was defined as the fraction of total T cells that were SARS-CoV-2-associated. Using the MIRA data, each spike-specific TCR was mapped to the spike region that the TCR reacts to and placed in a CD4 or CD8 class. Log10-transformed breadth and depth values were compared by one-way ANOVA with Sidak's multiple comparisons tests. TCRdb re-hosts the immuneACCESS table, in-frame sequences only. Its copies lack some clones; in the studies checked, an unresolved V gene accounts for under half of them, and the cause for the rest is not known. Clone size and the V and J calls come from that table; the DNA yielded D and trimming. In this sample the table shows 100,000 to 130,000 clones, around 90% of which occur a single time. The ten largest make up approximately 22% of the sample.

Taken with the paper, the label for time point translates to: baseline before first vaccination. Vaccinee samples were obtained from the UK trials COV001 and COV002, which included a single-blind randomized controlled phase 2/3 trial of AZD1222 (ChAdOx1 nCoV-19) in healthy adults. Trial participant PBMC samples were collected at day 0 and day 28 after the second dose for TCRbeta chain sequencing. The chain couples TRBV6-2 or TRBV6-3 to TRBJ1-5; confidence is insufficient to name the D gene. This specimen consisted of peripheral blood, obtained on day 0 of AZD1222 vaccination. This TCR derives from an adult in good health. In nucleotides, the sequence is TGTGCCAGCAGCCCTGGACTCAGTAATCAGCCCCAGCATTTT. This gives the protein CASSPGLSNQPQHF.